The clone carrying this TCR beta chain occurred many times. A junction end diverges from the germline sequence, so it may reflect a read error. The source material, RNA transcripts, was used to amplify TCR beta CDR3 regions. The primer set for the first-round RT-PCR of the TCR CDR3 was HTBI. TCRdb reanalysed the multiplex PCR reads using MiXCR and keeps one entry per CDR3 protein. The table shows some 400,000 distinct CDR3 sequences, with roughly 13% occurring only once. This entry is derived from a study of T cells in Graves' hyperthyroidism and ophthalmopathy. This CDR3 is 17 amino acids long. The V gene's germline CDR1 is MDHEN and CDR2 SYDVKM.

The sequenced sample was blood. The chain combines TRBV28 with TRBJ2-3; 13 nucleotides agree with TRBD2. The sequence came from an older woman with Graves' hyperthyroidism. CDR3 DNA: TGTGCCAGCAGTTTAGATCGGACTAGCGGGAGCAAAGATACGCAGTATTTT. The encoded protein is CASSLDRTSGSKDTQYF. Combining the CDR3 with reference TRBV28 and TRBJ2-3 gives the whole variable domain DVKVTQSSRYLVKRTGEKVFLECVQDMDHENMFWYRQDPGLGLRLIYFSYDVKMKEKGDIPEGYSVSREKKERFSLILESASTNQTSMYLCASSLDRTSGSKDTQYFGPGTRLTVL.